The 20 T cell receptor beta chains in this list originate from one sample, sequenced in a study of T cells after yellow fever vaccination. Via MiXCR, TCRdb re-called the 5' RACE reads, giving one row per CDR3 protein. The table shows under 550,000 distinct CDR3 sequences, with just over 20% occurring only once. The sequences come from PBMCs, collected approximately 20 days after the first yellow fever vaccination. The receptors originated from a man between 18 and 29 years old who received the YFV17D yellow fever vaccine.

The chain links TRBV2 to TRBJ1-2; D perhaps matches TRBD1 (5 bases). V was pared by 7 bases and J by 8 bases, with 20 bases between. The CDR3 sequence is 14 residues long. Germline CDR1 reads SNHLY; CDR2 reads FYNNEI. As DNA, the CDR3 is TGTGCCAGCACTTATGCGTTGGGGACCCCCGGCTACACCTTC. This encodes CASTYALGTPGYTF. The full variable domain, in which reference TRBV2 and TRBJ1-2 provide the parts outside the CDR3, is EPEVTQTPSHQVTQMGQEVILRCVPISNHLYFYWYRQILGQKVEFLVSFYNNEISEKSEIFDDQFSVERPDGSNFTLKIRSTKLEDSAMYFCASTYALGTPGYTFGSGTRLTVV.

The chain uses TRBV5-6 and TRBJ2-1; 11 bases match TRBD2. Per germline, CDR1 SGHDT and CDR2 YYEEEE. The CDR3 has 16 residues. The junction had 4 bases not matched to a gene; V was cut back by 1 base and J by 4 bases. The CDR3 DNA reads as TGTGCCAGCAGCTTGATTAGCGGGGGGGCTTACAATGAGCAGTTCTTC. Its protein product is CASSLISGGAYNEQFF.

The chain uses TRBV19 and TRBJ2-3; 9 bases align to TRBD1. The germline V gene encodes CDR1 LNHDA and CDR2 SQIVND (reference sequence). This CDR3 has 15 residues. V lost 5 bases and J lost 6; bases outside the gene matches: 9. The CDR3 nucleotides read TGTGCCAGTAGTTCCCTGGGACAGGGCCCCGATACGCAGTATTTT. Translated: CASSSLGQGPDTQYF.

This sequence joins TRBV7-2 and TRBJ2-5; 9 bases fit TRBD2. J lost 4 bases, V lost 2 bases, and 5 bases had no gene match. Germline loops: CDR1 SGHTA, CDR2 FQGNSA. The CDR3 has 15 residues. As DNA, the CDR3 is TGTGCCAGCAGCTTAAGGGTAGCGGGGGCAGAGACCCAGTACTTC. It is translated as CASSLRVAGAETQYF. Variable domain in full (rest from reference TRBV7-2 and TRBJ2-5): GAGVSQSPSNKVTEKGKDVELRCDPISGHTALYWYRQSLGQGLEFLIYFQGNSAPDKSGLPSDRFSAERTGGSVSTLTIQRTQQEDSAVYLCASSLRVAGAETQYFGPGTRLLVL.

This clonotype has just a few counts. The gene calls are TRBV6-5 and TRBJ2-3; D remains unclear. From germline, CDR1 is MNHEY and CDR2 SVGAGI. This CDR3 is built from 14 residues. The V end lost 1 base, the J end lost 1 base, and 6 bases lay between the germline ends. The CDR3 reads CASSYFGRTDTQYF. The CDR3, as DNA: TGTGCCAGCAGTTACTTCGGTCGCACAGATACGCAGTATTTT.

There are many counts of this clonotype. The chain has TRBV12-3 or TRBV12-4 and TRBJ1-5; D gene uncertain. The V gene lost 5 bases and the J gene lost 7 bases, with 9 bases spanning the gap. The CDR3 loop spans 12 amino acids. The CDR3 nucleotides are TGTGCCAGCAGTCCCGAAGGGCAGCCCCAGCATTTT. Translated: CASSPEGQPQHF.

Written as DNA, the CDR3 is TGTGCCAGCTCAGGGGAGTACCAAGAGACCCAGTACTTC. Translation gives CASSGEYQETQYF. The V and J genes are TRBV27 and TRBJ2-5, with a possible D match to TRBD1 (6 bases). CDR1 MNHEY and CDR2 SMNVEV come from the germline V gene (reference sequence). V lost 8 bases to trimming and J lost 0 bases, with 10 bases between them. The CDR3 sequence is 13 residues long.

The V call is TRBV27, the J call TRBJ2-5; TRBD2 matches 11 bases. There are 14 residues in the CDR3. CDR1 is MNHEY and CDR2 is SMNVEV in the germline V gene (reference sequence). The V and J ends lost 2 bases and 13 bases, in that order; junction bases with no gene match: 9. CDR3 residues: CASSLDPSGGYTYF. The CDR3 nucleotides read TGTGCCAGCAGTTTAGATCCTAGCGGGGGGTACACGTACTTC.

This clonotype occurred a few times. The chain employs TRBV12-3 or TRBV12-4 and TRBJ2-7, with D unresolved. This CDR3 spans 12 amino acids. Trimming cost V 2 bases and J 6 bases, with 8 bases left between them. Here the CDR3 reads CASSLSRLEQYV. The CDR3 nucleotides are TGTGCCAGCAGTTTATCTAGGCTCGAGCAGTACGTC.

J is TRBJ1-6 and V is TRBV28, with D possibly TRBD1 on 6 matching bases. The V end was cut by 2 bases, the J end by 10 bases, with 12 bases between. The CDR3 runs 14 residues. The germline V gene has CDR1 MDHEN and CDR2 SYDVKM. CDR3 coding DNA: TGTGCCAGCAGTTTACACAGGGAGTACTCACCCCTCCACTTT. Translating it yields CASSLHREYSPLHF.

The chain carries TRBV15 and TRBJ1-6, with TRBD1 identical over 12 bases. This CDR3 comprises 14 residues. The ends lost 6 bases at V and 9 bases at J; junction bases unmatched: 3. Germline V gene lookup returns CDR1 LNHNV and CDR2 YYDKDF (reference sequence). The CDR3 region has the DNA TGTGCCACCAGGAGGGACAGGGGGCTTTCACCCCTCCACTTT. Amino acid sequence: CATRRDRGLSPLHF.

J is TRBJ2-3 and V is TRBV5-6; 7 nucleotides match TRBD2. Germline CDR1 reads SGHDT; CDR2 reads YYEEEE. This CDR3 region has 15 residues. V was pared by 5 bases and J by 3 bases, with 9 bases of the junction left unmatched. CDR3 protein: CASRMLGAGTDTQYF. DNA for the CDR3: TGTGCCAGCAGGATGCTAGGAGCGGGAACAGATACGCAGTATTTT.

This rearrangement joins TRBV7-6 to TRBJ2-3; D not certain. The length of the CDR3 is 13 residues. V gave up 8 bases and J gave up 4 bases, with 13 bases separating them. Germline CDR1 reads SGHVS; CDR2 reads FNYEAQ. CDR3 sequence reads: CASGGPLPDTQYF. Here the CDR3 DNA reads TGTGCCAGCGGCGGACCCTTGCCAGATACGCAGTATTTT.

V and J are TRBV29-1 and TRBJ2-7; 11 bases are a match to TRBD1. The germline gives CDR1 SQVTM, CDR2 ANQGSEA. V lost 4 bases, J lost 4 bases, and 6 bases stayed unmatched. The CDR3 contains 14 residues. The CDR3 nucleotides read TGCAGCGTTGTCCCGGACAGGGGGCCGTACGAGCAGTACTTC. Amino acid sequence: CSVVPDRGPYEQYF.

The CDR3 nucleotides are TGTGCCAGCAGTTACTCAGGGCGCAGGAACTACAATGAGCAGTTCTTC. It translates to CASSYSGRRNYNEQFF. The rearrangement uses TRBV6-2 or TRBV6-3 and TRBJ2-1; D gene unclear. Trimming stripped 0 bases from V and 3 bases from J, with 12 bases between. Germline V gene sequence: CDR1 MNHEY, CDR2 SVGEGT. The CDR3 covers 16 residues.

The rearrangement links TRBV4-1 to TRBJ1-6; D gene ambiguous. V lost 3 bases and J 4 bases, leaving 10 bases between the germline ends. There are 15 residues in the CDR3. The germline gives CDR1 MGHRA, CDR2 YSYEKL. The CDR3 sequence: CASSQKDGYNSPLHF. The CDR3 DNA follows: TGCGCCAGCAGCCAGAAGGACGGGTATAATTCACCCCTCCACTTT.

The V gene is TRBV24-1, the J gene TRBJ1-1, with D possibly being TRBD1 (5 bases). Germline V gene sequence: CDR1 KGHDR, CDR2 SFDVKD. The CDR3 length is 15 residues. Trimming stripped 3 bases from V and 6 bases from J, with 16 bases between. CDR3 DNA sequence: TGTGCCACCAGTGATGGAGGGGTGCGAGGCGCTGAAGCTTTCTTT. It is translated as CATSDGGVRGAEAFF.

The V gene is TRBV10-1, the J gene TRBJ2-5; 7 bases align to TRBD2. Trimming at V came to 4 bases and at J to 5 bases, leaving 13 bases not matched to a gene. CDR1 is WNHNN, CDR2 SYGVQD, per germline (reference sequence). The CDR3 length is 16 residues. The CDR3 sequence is CASSGSLLASGETQYF. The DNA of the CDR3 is TGCGCCAGCAGTGGCTCCTTACTAGCGTCCGGGGAGACCCAGTACTTC.

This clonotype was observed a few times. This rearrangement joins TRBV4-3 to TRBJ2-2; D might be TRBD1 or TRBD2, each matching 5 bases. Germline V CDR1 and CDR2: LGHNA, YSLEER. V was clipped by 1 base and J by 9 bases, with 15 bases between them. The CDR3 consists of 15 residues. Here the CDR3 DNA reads TGCGCCAGCAGCCAAGGGGCAGATGGGACCCGGGAGCTGTTTTTT. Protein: CASSQGADGTRELFF.

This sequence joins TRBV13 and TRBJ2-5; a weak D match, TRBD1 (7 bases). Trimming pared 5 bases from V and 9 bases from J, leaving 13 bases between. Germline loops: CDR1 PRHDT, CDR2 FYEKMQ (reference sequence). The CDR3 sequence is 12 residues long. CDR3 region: CASSGTGEAQYF. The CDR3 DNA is TGTGCCAGCAGCGGTACAGGGGAGGCCCAGTACTTC.